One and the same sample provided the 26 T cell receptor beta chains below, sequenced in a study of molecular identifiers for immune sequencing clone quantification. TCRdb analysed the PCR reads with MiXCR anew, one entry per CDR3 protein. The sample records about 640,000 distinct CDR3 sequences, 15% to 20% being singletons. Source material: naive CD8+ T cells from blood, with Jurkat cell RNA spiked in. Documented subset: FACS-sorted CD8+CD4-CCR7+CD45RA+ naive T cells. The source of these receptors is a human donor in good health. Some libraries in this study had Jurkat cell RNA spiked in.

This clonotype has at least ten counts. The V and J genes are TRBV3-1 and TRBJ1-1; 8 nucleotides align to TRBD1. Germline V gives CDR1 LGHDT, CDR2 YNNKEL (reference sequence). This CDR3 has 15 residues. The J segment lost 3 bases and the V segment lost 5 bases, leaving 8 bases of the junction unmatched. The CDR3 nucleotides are TGTGCCAGCAGCAACGCCGGGACAGGCTACACTGAAGCTTTCTTT. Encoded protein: CASSNAGTGYTEAFF.

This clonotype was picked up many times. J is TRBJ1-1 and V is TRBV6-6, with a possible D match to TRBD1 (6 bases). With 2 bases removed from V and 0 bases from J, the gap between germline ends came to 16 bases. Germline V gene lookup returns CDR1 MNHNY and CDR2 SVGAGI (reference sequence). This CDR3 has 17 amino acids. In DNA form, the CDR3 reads TGTGCCAGCAGTTACGGGTTGGGGGCCCCCATGAACACTGAAGCTTTCTTT. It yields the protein CASSYGLGAPMNTEAFF.

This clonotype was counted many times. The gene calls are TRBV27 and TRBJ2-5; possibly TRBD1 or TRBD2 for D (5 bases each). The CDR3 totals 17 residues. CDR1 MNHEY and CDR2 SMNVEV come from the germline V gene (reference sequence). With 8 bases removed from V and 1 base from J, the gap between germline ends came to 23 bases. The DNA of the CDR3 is TGTGCCAGCTCCACGGGGCACATGCCGCCGGCCCAAGAGACCCAGTACTTC. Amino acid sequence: CASSTGHMPPAQETQYF.

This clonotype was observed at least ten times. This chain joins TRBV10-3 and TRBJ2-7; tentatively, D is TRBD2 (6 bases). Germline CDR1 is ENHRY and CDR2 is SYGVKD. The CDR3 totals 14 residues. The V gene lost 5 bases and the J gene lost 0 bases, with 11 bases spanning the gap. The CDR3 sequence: CAISRDGSSYEQYF. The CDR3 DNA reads TGTGCCATCAGTAGGGACGGGAGCTCCTACGAGCAGTACTTC.

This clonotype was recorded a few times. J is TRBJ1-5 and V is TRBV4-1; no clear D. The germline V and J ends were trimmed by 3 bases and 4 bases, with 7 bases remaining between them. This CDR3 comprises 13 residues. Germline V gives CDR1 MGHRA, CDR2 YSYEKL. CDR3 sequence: CASSHGQNQPQHF. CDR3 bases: TGCGCCAGCAGCCACGGCCAAAATCAGCCCCAGCATTTT.

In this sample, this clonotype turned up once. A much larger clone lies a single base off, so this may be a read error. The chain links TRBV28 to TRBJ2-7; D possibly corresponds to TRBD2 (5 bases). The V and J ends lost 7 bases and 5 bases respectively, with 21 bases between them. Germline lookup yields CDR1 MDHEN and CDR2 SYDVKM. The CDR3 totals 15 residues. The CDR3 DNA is TGTGCCAGCACCCAACGTGAGCTAGAGCGGAACGAGCAGTACTTC. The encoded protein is CASTQRELERNEQYF.

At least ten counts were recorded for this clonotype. In DNA, the CDR3 is TGTGCCAACAAGGGACAGGTCAACACTGAAGCTTTCTTT. Translating it yields CANKGQVNTEAFF. This chain connects TRBV7-9 to TRBJ1-1, with 8 bases aligning to TRBD1. Trimming removed 10 bases from V and 2 bases from J; junction bases left unmatched: 6. CDR1 and CDR2 (germline): SEHNR, FQNEAQ (reference sequence). The CDR3 is 13 residues long.

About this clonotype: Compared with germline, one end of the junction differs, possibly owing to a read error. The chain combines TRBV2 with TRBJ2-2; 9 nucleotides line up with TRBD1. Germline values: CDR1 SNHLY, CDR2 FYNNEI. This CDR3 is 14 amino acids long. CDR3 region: CASSWTGDAGEPFF. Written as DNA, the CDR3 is TGTGCCAGCAGTTGGACAGGGGACGCCGGGGAGCCGTTTTTT. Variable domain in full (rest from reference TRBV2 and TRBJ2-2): EPEVTQTPSHQVTQMGQEVILRCVPISNHLYFYWYRQILGQKVEFLVSFYNNEISEKSEIFDDQFSVERPDGSNFTLKIRSTKLEDSAMYFCASSWTGDAGEPFFGEGSRLTVL.

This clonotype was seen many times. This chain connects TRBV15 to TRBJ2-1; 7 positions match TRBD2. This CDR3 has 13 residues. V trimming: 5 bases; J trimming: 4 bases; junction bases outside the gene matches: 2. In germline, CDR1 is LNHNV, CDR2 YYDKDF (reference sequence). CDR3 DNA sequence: TGTGCCACCAGCCCCGGGGGGTACAATGAGCAGTTCTTC. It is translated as CATSPGGYNEQFF.

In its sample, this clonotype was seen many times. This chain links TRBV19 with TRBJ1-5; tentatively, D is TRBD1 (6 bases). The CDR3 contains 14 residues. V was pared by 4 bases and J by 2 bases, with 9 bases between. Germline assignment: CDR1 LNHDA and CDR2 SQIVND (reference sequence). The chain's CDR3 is CASSTGVGNQPQHF. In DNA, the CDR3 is TGTGCCAGTAGTACAGGGGTAGGCAATCAGCCCCAGCATTTT.

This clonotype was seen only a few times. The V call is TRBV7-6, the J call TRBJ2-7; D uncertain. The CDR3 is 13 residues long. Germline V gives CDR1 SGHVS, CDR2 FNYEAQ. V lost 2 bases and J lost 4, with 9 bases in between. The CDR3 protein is CASSLQDGYEQYF. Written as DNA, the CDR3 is TGTGCCAGCAGCTTACAGGATGGGTACGAGCAGTACTTC.

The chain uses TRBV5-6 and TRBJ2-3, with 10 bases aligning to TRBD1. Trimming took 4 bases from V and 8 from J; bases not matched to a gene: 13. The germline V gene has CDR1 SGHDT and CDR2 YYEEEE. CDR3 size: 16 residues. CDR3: CASSKLGQGVAVTQYF. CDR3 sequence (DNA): TGTGCCAGCAGCAAACTCGGACAGGGGGTAGCGGTTACGCAGTATTTT.

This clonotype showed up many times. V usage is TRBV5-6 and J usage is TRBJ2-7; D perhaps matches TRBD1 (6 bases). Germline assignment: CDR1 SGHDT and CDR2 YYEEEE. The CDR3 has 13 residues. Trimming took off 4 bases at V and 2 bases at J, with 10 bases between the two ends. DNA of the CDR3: TGTGCCAGCAGCCTGACAGGTACCTACGAGCAGTACTTC. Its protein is CASSLTGTYEQYF.

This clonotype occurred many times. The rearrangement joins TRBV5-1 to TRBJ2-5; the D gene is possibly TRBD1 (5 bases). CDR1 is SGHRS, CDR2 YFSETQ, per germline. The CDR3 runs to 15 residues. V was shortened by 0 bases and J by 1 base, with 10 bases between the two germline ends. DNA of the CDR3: TGCGCCAGCAGCTTGGGACAGAGCATCCAAGAGACCCAGTACTTC. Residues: CASSLGQSIQETQYF.

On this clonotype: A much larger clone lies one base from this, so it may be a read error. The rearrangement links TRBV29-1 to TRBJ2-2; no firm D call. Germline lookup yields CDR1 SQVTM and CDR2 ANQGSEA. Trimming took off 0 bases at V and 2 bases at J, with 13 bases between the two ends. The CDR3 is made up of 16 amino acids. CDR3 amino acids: CSVEDPDQANTGELFF. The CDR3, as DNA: TGCAGCGTTGAAGACCCGGACCAGGCAAACACCGGGGAGCTGTTTTTT.

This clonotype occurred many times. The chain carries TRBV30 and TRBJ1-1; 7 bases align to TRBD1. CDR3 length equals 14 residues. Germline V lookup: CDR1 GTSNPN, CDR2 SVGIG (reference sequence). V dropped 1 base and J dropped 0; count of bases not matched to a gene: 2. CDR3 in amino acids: CAWSEGQLNTEAFF. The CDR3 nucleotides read TGTGCCTGGAGTGAGGGACAGCTGAACACTGAAGCTTTCTTT.

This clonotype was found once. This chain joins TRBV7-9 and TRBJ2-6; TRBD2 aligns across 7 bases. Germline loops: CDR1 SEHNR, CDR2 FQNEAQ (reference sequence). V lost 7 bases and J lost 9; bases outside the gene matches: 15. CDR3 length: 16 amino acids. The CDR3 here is CASTLGGTEYYNVLTF. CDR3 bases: TGTGCCAGCACCCTGGGGGGGACGGAATATTACAACGTCCTGACTTTC.

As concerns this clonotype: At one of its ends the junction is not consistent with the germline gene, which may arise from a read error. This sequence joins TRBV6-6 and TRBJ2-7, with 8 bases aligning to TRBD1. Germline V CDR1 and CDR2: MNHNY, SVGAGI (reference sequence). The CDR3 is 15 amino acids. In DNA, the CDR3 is TGTGCCGGCAGTTACACTCAGGGGGCCCCCCACGAGCAGTACTTC. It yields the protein CAGSYTQGAPHEQYF.

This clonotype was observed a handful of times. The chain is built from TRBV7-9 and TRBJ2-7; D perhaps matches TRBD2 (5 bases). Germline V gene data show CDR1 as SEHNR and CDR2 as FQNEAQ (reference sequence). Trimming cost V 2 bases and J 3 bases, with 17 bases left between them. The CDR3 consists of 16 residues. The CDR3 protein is CASSLTSGLSIYEQYF. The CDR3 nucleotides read TGTGCCAGCAGCTTAACCTCTGGACTCTCCATCTACGAGCAGTACTTC.

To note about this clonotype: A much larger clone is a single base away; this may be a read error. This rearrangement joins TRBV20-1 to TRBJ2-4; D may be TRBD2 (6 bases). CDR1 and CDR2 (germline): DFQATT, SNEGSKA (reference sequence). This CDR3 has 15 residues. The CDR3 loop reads CSAREGQLAKNVQYF. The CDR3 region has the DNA TGCAGTGCTAGAGAGGGGCAACTAGCCAAAAACGTTCAGTACTTC.

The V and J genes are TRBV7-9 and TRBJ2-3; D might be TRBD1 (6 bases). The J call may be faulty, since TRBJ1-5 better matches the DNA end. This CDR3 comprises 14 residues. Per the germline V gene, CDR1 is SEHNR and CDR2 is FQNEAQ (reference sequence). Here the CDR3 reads CASSPLGGTDTQHF. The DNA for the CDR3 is TGTGCCAGCAGCCCCTTGGGGGGCACAGATACGCAGCATTTT.

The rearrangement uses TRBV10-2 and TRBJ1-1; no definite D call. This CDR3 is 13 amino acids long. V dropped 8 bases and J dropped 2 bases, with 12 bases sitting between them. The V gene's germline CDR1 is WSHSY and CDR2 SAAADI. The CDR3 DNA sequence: TGCGCCAGCCGCGACAATAGTAACACTGAAGCTTTCTTT. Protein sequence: CASRDNSNTEAFF.

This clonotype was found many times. The CDR3 region has the DNA TGTGCCAGCAGCCGGACGGAAGGTCTATATAGCAATCAGCCCCAGCATTTT. It specifies CASSRTEGLYSNQPQHF. The rearrangement uses TRBV6-2 or TRBV6-3 and TRBJ1-5; the D is unclear. V gave up 6 bases and J gave up 0 bases, with 18 bases separating them. Germline V lookup: CDR1 MNHEY, CDR2 SVGEGT. The CDR3 totals 17 residues.

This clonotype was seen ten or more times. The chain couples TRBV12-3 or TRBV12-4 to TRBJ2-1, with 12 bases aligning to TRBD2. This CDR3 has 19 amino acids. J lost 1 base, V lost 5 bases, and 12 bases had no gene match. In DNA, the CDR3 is TGTGCCAGCAGTCCCCCCCCCCTAGCGGGAGGGCCGTCCTACAATGAGCAGTTCTTC. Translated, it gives CASSPPPLAGGPSYNEQFF.

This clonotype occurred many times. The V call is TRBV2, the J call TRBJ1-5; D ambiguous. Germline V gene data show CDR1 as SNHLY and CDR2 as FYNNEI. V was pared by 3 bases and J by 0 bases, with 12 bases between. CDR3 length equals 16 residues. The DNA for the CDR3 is TGTGCCAGCAGTGACGTCGGGCTGTATAGCAATCAGCCCCAGCATTTT. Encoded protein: CASSDVGLYSNQPQHF.

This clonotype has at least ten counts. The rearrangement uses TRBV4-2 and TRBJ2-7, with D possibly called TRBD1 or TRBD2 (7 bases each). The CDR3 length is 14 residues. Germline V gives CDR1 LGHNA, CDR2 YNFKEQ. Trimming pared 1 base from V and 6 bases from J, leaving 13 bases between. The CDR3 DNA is TGTGCCAGCAGCCAAGGGGAGGGGGCGCCCGAGCAGTACTTC. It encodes CASSQGEGAPEQYF.